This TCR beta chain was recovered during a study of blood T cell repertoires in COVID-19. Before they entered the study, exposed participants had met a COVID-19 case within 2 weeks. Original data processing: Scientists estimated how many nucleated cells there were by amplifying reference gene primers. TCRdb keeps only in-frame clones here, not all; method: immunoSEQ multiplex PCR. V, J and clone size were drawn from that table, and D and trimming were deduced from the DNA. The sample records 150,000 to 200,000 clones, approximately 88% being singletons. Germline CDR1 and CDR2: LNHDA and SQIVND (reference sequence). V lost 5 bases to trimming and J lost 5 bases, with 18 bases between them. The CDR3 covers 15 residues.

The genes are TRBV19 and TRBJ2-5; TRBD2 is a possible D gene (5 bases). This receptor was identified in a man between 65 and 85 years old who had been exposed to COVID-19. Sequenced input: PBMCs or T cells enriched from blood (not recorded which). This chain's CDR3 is CASSPGGLASETQYF. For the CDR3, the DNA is TGTGCCAGTAGTCCGGGTGGGCTAGCTTCGGAGACCCAGTACTTC.